These 29 T cell receptor beta chains originate from one sample sequenced in a study of shared clonotypes between healthy human individuals. CD45RO-negative, CCR7-positively selected cells formed the naive CD8 fraction, excluding terminally differentiated effector memory CD45RA+ cells. Produced via immunoSEQ multiplex PCR; TCRdb's table is partial and in-frame only. The sample has millions of clones, approximately 95% seen once; the top ten hold around 1.1%. Material: naive CD8+ T cells sorted from blood. Receptor source: a man aged 18 to 30 in good health.

The chain links TRBV2 to TRBJ1-1, with 9 nucleotides matching TRBD1. V lost 0 bases, J lost 1 base, and 6 bases stayed unmatched. The germline gives CDR1 SNHLY, CDR2 FYNNEI. The CDR3 contains 17 residues. Here the CDR3 reads CASSEAWGTGQNTEAFF. CDR3 sequence (DNA): TGTGCCAGCAGTGAAGCGTGGGGGACAGGGCAGAACACTGAAGCTTTCTTT.

As DNA, the CDR3 is TGTGCCAGCAGTGACAGGGGTGAAGAGACCCAGTACTTC. It specifies CASSDRGEETQYF. V usage is TRBV5-6 and J usage is TRBJ2-5, with TRBD1 identical over 8 bases. V shed 5 bases and J 3 bases; nucleotides not matched to a gene: 3. The V gene's germline CDR1 is SGHDT and CDR2 YYEEEE. This CDR3 spans 13 amino acids.

The chain has TRBV15 and TRBJ2-7, with D perhaps matching TRBD1 (6 bases). There are 15 residues in the CDR3. Trimming took off 2 bases at V and 3 bases at J, with 14 bases between the two ends. Looked up from germline, CDR1 is LNHNV and CDR2 is YYDKDF (reference sequence). The CDR3 coding sequence is TGTGCCACCAGCAGAACTCGACAGGTTTACTACGAGCAGTACTTC. Its protein product is CATSRTRQVYYEQYF. The full variable domain, in which reference TRBV15 and TRBJ2-7 provide the parts outside the CDR3, is DAMVIQNPRYQVTQFGKPVTLSCSQTLNHNVMYWYQQKSSQAPKLLFHYYDKDFNNEADTPDNFQSRRPNTSFCFLDIRSPGLGDTAMYLCATSRTRQVYYEQYFGPGTRLTVT.

The chain uses TRBV5-6 and TRBJ1-6; D perhaps matches TRBD1 (6 bases). CDR1 and CDR2 from the germline V gene are SGHDT and YYEEEE. V dropped 6 bases and J dropped 10 bases, with 17 bases sitting between them. The CDR3 consists of 14 residues. CDR3 loop: CASTMWGAGSPLHF. The DNA of the CDR3 is TGTGCCAGCACTATGTGGGGGGCAGGATCACCCCTCCACTTT.

V is TRBV29-1 and J is TRBJ2-7; the D gene could be TRBD1 or TRBD2 (6 bases each). This CDR3 contains 14 residues. Germline assignment: CDR1 SQVTM and CDR2 ANQGSEA. The V end lost 5 bases, the J end lost 0 bases, and 14 bases lay between the germline ends. The DNA of the CDR3 is TGCAGCGTTTCGGAGGGGGTCGGCTCCTACGAGCAGTACTTC. Residues: CSVSEGVGSYEQYF.

The chain has TRBV7-9 and TRBJ2-6; the D gene is possibly TRBD1 (6 bases). The germline V and J ends were trimmed by 5 bases and 1 base, with 18 bases remaining between them. This CDR3 spans 18 amino acids. Germline CDR1 and CDR2: SEHNR and FQNEAQ (reference sequence). CDR3 residues: CASSRPGHRKSGANVLTF. CDR3 nucleotides: TGTGCCAGCAGCCGTCCGGGACATCGAAAGTCTGGGGCCAACGTCCTGACTTTC.

In nucleotides, the CDR3 is TGTGCCAGCAGTGAGCCTTTCGGGGAGCTGTTTTTT. This translates into CASSEPFGELFF. The V and J genes are TRBV25-1 and TRBJ2-2; D is ambiguous. This CDR3 is built from 12 residues. V lost 3 bases, J lost 7 bases, and 6 bases lay in between. The germline V gene encodes CDR1 MGHDK and CDR2 SYGVNS.

The chain links TRBV5-7 to TRBJ1-1; perhaps TRBD1 as D (5 bases). TRBV5-7 is designated an ORF whose function remains uncertain. Trimming took 0 bases from V and 5 from J, leaving 14 bases between them. This CDR3 region has 15 residues. CDR3 in DNA: TGTGCCAGCAGCTTGGTAGGGATCGGGACTACTGAAGCTTTCTTT. Translated: CASSLVGIGTTEAFF.

The J gene is TRBJ2-7, the V gene TRBV11-1; no definite D call. CDR3 length: 11 residues. Germline V gives CDR1 SGHAT, CDR2 FQDESV (reference sequence). V was trimmed by 0 bases and J by 5 bases, leaving 2 bases between them. The CDR3 protein is CASSLANEQYF. CDR3 sequence (DNA): TGTGCCAGCAGCTTAGCGAACGAGCAGTACTTC.

The genes are TRBV29-1 and TRBJ2-3; D possibly matches TRBD1 or TRBD2 (6 bases each). The CDR3 extends over 18 amino acids. The V end was cut by 3 bases, the J end by 1 base, with 23 bases between. Germline V gene sequence: CDR1 SQVTM, CDR2 ANQGSEA. CDR3 sequence reads: CSVDAPPAGGLGTDTQYF. As DNA, the CDR3 is TGCAGCGTTGATGCACCTCCGGCTGGGGGGCTAGGCACAGATACGCAGTATTTT.

This clone came up a few times. J is TRBJ1-1 and V is TRBV9; D not certain. The CDR3 spans 13 residues. The V gene lost 2 bases and the J gene lost 0 bases, with 5 bases spanning the gap. Germline V gene sequence: CDR1 SGDLS, CDR2 YYNGEE. CDR3 residues: CASSVYLNTEAFF. The CDR3 DNA follows: TGTGCCAGCAGCGTCTATTTGAACACTGAAGCTTTCTTT.

This chain links TRBV11-2 with TRBJ1-2; D may be TRBD1 (5 bases). V dropped 1 base and J dropped 7 bases, with 13 bases sitting between them. CDR1 and CDR2 from the germline V gene are SGHAT and FQNNGV. This CDR3 spans 14 amino acids. In DNA, the CDR3 is TGTGCCAGCAGCTTAGGCGCCCAGGGCATTGGCTACACCTTC. Protein: CASSLGAQGIGYTF.

The genes are TRBV11-2 and TRBJ2-2, with no clear D. CDR3 size: 15 residues. Trimming removed 2 bases at V and 0 bases at J, with 7 bases between. In germline, CDR1 is SGHAT, CDR2 FQNNGV. The CDR3 DNA sequence: TGTGCCAGCAGCTTACGGCCCGCGAACACCGGGGAGCTGTTTTTT. It specifies CASSLRPANTGELFF.

The V gene is TRBV6-6, the J gene TRBJ2-1; unclear D gene. CDR3 size: 15 residues. CDR1 is MNHNY, CDR2 SVGAGI, per germline (reference sequence). The germline V and J ends were trimmed by 3 bases and 1 base, with 10 bases remaining between them. In nucleotides, the CDR3 is TGTGCCAGCAGTTATGTTAGGCTGTCCTACAATGAGCAGTTCTTC. It specifies CASSYVRLSYNEQFF.

The chain recombines TRBV6-1 with TRBJ2-5; D is perhaps TRBD1 or TRBD2 (5 bases each). CDR3 length: 16 residues. V lost 0 bases and J 1 base, leaving 12 bases between the germline ends. The germline gives CDR1 MNHNS, CDR2 SASEGT. The CDR3 DNA follows: TGTGCCAGCAGTGAAGCGTCCGGGGACCTCCAAGAGACCCAGTACTTC. Translation gives CASSEASGDLQETQYF.

The chain employs TRBV4-1 and TRBJ2-5; D unclear. Trimming removed 4 bases from V and 1 base from J, with 7 bases in between. Germline V lookup: CDR1 MGHRA, CDR2 YSYEKL. This CDR3 has 13 residues. CDR3 DNA sequence: TGCGCCAGCAGCCGGCTCCTCCAAGAGACCCAGTACTTC. As protein: CASSRLLQETQYF.

The chain couples TRBV7-9 to TRBJ2-1, with D tentatively TRBD2 (5 bases). CDR3 length: 16 residues. Germline loops: CDR1 SEHNR, CDR2 FQNEAQ (reference sequence). Trimming shortened V by 2 bases and J by 2 bases, and 13 bases separated the two germline ends. CDR3 sequence (DNA): TGTGCCAGCAGCTTAAGTGTGGGAGACCCCTACAATGAGCAGTTCTTC. It translates to CASSLSVGDPYNEQFF.

The V and J genes are TRBV13 and TRBJ2-2; TRBD2 aligns across 10 bases. The CDR3 is made up of 15 amino acids. Looked up from germline, CDR1 is PRHDT and CDR2 is FYEKMQ (reference sequence). The trim removed 0 bases at V and 7 bases at J, leaving 2 bases unmatched. The CDR3 sequence is CASSLGSSGSGELFF. CDR3 sequence (DNA): TGTGCCAGCAGCTTAGGATCTAGCGGGAGCGGGGAGCTGTTTTTT.

J is TRBJ1-5 and V is TRBV27, with TRBD1 as a possible D gene (5 bases). The ends were cut back, 4 bases at V and 7 bases at J, with 17 bases in the middle. From germline, CDR1 is MNHEY and CDR2 SMNVEV (reference sequence). The CDR3 consists of 15 residues. The CDR3 spells CASSYSPGGDQPQHF. The CDR3 nucleotides read TGTGCCAGCAGTTACAGCCCCGGTGGGGACCAGCCCCAGCATTTT.

In the case of this clone: Different DNA sequences within this sample yield the same CDR3. The V and J genes are TRBV5-1 and TRBJ2-7; 10 bases agree with TRBD1. V trimming: 4 bases; J trimming: 3 bases; junction bases outside the gene matches: 4. The CDR3 consists of 14 residues. Germline CDR1 is SGHRS and CDR2 is YFSETQ. The DNA for the CDR3 is TGCGCCAGCAGCCCAGGACAGGGGGGCTACGAGCAGTACTTC. Protein product: CASSPGQGGYEQYF.

This clone was recorded only once. This chain connects TRBV29-1 to TRBJ2-3, with TRBD2 matching 9 bases. This CDR3 spans 17 amino acids. The J segment lost 4 bases and the V segment lost 3 bases, leaving 14 bases of the junction unmatched. Per germline, CDR1 SQVTM and CDR2 ANQGSEA. DNA for the CDR3: TGCAGCGTTGATGACCTGGGGACTAGCATTATTTCAGATACGCAGTATTTT. It translates to CSVDDLGTSIISDTQYF.

This chain joins TRBV19 and TRBJ1-5, with D perhaps TRBD1 (6 bases). This CDR3 comprises 16 residues. The germline gives CDR1 LNHDA, CDR2 SQIVND (reference sequence). V was trimmed by 6 bases and J by 1 base, leaving 16 bases between them. The CDR3 coding sequence is TGTGCCAGTAGGTACGCGGGGGCCTCGAGCAATCAGCCCCAGCATTTT. Translation: CASRYAGASSNQPQHF.

As DNA, the CDR3 is TGTGCCAGTGGAATAGTTGAAGGGGATGAGCAGTTCTTC. Translation gives CASGIVEGDEQFF. The rearrangement joins TRBV19 to TRBJ2-1; weak D call: TRBD1 (5 bases). The V end lost 8 bases, the J end lost 8 bases, and 16 bases lay between the germline ends. Per the germline V gene, CDR1 is LNHDA and CDR2 is SQIVND (reference sequence). The CDR3 runs to 13 residues.

This chain uses TRBV27 with TRBJ2-7; 10 positions match TRBD1. V was pared by 5 bases and J by 6 bases, with 13 bases of the junction left unmatched. Germline V gene lookup returns CDR1 MNHEY and CDR2 SMNVEV (reference sequence). The CDR3 extends over 16 amino acids. The CDR3: CASSTNAGTGDGEQYF. CDR3 DNA: TGTGCCAGCAGTACAAACGCCGGGACAGGGGATGGCGAGCAGTACTTC.

This chain joins TRBV7-8 and TRBJ1-5; D might be TRBD1 (6 bases). The V gene's germline CDR1 is SGHVS and CDR2 FQNEAQ. The V end lost 5 bases, the J end lost 0 bases, and 14 bases lay between the germline ends. The CDR3 consists of 16 residues. The CDR3 spells CASSPAGGGSNQPQHF. Written as DNA, the CDR3 is TGTGCCAGCAGCCCGGCAGGAGGGGGTAGCAATCAGCCCCAGCATTTT.

CDR3 region: CASSLNFLYEQYF. The CDR3 bases are TGTGCCAGCAGCTTAAACTTTTTGTACGAGCAGTACTTC. The chain recombines TRBV7-2 with TRBJ2-7; D call uncertain. This CDR3 is built from 13 residues. V lost 2 bases and J 4 bases, leaving 9 bases between the germline ends. CDR1 and CDR2 (germline): SGHTA, FQGNSA.

The chain links TRBV5-6 to TRBJ2-7; unclear D gene. The CDR3 is 14 residues long. Trimming left V 0 bases short and J 4 bases short, with 11 bases between. Germline V gene data show CDR1 as SGHDT and CDR2 as YYEEEE. CDR3 in DNA: TGTGCCAGCAGCTTGGGGGGTCCCATATACGAGCAGTACTTC. This translates into CASSLGGPIYEQYF.

CDR3 loop: CASSLGGAVSNQPQHF. The DNA for the CDR3 is TGTGCCAGCAGCTTAGGGGGCGCAGTAAGCAATCAGCCCCAGCATTTT. The V gene is TRBV7-9, the J gene TRBJ1-5, with a weak D call TRBD1 (5 bases). CDR1 is SEHNR and CDR2 is FQNEAQ in the germline V gene (reference sequence). V was pared by 1 base and J by 1 base, with 11 bases between. This CDR3 has 16 amino acids.

J is TRBJ2-7 and V is TRBV6-5; D not certain. Germline V gene data show CDR1 as MNHEY and CDR2 as SVGAGI. V was cut by 5 bases and J by 3 bases, with 8 bases left in between. The CDR3 is 12 amino acids. The CDR3 DNA is TGTGCCAGCAGTATACATGGCTACGAGCAGTACTTC. This codes for CASSIHGYEQYF.